The source of this TCR beta chain is a study of T cell repertoires in cytomegalovirus infection. Looking at the study overall: Well-studied HLA-B-restricted CMV epitopes were used in the study alongside recently identified HLA-C-restricted ones. Based on public TCR beta signatures, there were indications of CMV infection and of a matching HLA type. Study outcomes and limitations: CMV-specific TCR beta clonotypes restricted by HLA-C dominated the ex vivo response. People with CMV and the relevant HLA were identified by cumulative public TCR beta family frequency.

The ends lost 1 base at V and 4 bases at J; junction bases unmatched: 9. The CDR3 runs to 16 residues. Germline lookup yields CDR1 LGHDT and CDR2 YNNKEL (reference sequence). Notes on this clonotype: What it binds is unknown.

Each CDR3 protein is one row after TCRdb ran MiXCR on the reads. The table records 200,000 to 250,000 distinct CDR3 sequences, 38% of them present only once. The sample here was CD8+ T cells from cultured PBMCs, taken from culture after CMV antigen stimulation. This TCR came from a human donor in good health (CMV status not recorded). Some clones in this sample may be carry-over from other donors' samples. This chain links TRBV3-1 with TRBJ1-2, with 7 bases matching TRBD1. The CDR3 DNA sequence: TGTGCCAGCAGCCAAGGCCCGACAGGGAGGGGCTATGGCTACACCTTC. Translating it yields CASSQGPTGRGYGYTF.